These 20 T cell receptor beta chains originate from one sample sequenced in a study of control samples from healthy donors and cancer patients. Generated by immunoSEQ multiplex PCR, the TCRdb table keeps only in-frame clones and is missing some. Altogether 120,000 or so clones are present, about 89% being singletons, with the ten largest covering 2.5% to 3.5%. The sample comprised blood. The receptors shown here come from a man in his sixties in good health.

The gene calls are TRBV7-8 and TRBJ1-1; D is possibly TRBD1 (6 bases). Trimming shortened V by 3 bases and J by 5 bases, and 16 bases separated the two germline ends. The CDR3 contains 15 residues. Germline V CDR1 and CDR2: SGHVS, FQNEAQ. The CDR3 DNA is TGTGCCAGCAGCTTGTCCCAGGGGCGAGTGACTGAAGCTTTCTTT. Encoded protein: CASSLSQGRVTEAFF. The full variable domain, in which reference TRBV7-8 and TRBJ1-1 provide the parts outside the CDR3, is GAGVSQSPRYKVAKRGQDVALRCDPISGHVSLFWYQQALGQGPEFLTYFQNEAQLDKSGLPSDRFFAERPEGSVSTLKIQRTQQEDSAVYLCASSLSQGRVTEAFFGQGTRLTVV.

This clone showed up just once. The rearrangement joins TRBV4-3 to TRBJ1-1; the match to TRBD1 covers 11 bases. Germline values: CDR1 LGHNA, CDR2 YSLEER. CDR3 length equals 15 residues. The junction had 4 bases not matched to a gene; V was cut back by 1 base and J by 6 bases. This CDR3 reads CASSQGGTGGPEAFF. As DNA, the CDR3 is TGCGCCAGCAGCCAAGGGGGGACAGGGGGACCTGAAGCTTTCTTT.

This chain links TRBV19 with TRBJ2-7; possibly TRBD1 for D (5 bases). V lost 7 bases and J lost 5, with 15 bases in between. The germline V gene encodes CDR1 LNHDA and CDR2 SQIVND (reference sequence). The CDR3 is 13 amino acids. This chain's CDR3 is CASKSQVRDEQYF. The CDR3 DNA reads TGTGCCAGTAAAAGTCAGGTCAGGGACGAGCAGTACTTC.

The V and J genes are TRBV3-1 (or the pseudogene TRBV3-2) and TRBJ1-1; D gene uncertain. The germline V gene encodes CDR1 LGHDT and CDR2 YNNKEL (reference sequence). V lost 0 bases and J lost 2, with 4 bases in between. The CDR3 contains 13 residues. The CDR3 DNA reads TGTGCCAGCAGCCAAGAAATTAACACTGAAGCTTTCTTT. This codes for CASSQEINTEAFF.

This rearrangement joins TRBV6-5 to TRBJ1-4; possible D gene TRBD1, 5 bases. With 6 bases removed from V and 5 bases from J, the gap between germline ends came to 13 bases. Germline values: CDR1 MNHEY, CDR2 SVGAGI. The CDR3 has 14 residues. CDR3 sequence: CASSYRGENEKLFF. Here the CDR3 DNA reads TGTGCCAGCAGCTACAGAGGGGAGAATGAAAAACTGTTTTTT.

The CDR3 region is CASSYGDRNEKLFF. The DNA of the CDR3 is TGTGCCAGCAGTTATGGGGACAGGAATGAAAAACTGTTTTTT. The genes are TRBV6-6 and TRBJ1-4, with TRBD1 matching over 8 bases. The trim removed 3 bases at V and 5 bases at J, leaving 2 bases unmatched. Germline loops: CDR1 MNHNY, CDR2 SVGAGI (reference sequence). There are 14 residues in the CDR3.

The chain links TRBV6-6 to TRBJ1-3; 8 bases map to TRBD1. CDR3 length: 16 amino acids. The V gene end was trimmed by 6 bases and the J gene end by 1 base; junction bases not matched to a gene: 8. Per germline, CDR1 MNHNY and CDR2 SVGAGI (reference sequence). Written as DNA, the CDR3 is TGTGCCAGCAGCAATACAGGGGGGAGTTCTGGAAACACCATATATTTT. It specifies CASSNTGGSSGNTIYF.

The chain uses TRBV19 and TRBJ2-1; D is unresolved. Germline CDR1 is LNHDA and CDR2 is SQIVND (reference sequence). V lost 10 bases to trimming and J lost 0 bases, with 13 bases between them. The CDR3 is 14 residues long. The CDR3, as DNA: TGTGCCACCTCAGCACGGAACTCCTACAATGAGCAGTTCTTC. It specifies CATSARNSYNEQFF. Full variable domain (outside the CDR3, taken from reference TRBV19 and TRBJ2-1): DGGITQSPKYLFRKEGQNVTLSCEQNLNHDAMYWYRQDPGQGLRLIYYSQIVNDFQKGDIAEGYSVSREKKESFPLTVTSAQKNPTAFYLCATSARNSYNEQFFGPGTRLTVL.

The chain carries TRBV5-1 and TRBJ1-2; possible D gene TRBD1, 6 bases. From germline, CDR1 is SGHRS and CDR2 YFSETQ. V was shortened by 4 bases and J by 3 bases, with 25 bases between the two germline ends. The CDR3 has 18 residues. CDR3 amino acids: CASSGGQRINLMHYGYTF. The CDR3 DNA reads TGCGCCAGCAGCGGCGGACAGAGAATCAACCTAATGCACTATGGCTACACCTTC.

The gene calls are TRBV20-1 and TRBJ1-4; D unresolved. The CDR3 is 11 amino acids. Looked up from germline, CDR1 is DFQATT and CDR2 is SNEGSKA (reference sequence). Trimming removed 3 bases from V and 8 bases from J, with 7 bases in between. The CDR3 here is CSASRTEKLFF. The CDR3 DNA follows: TGCAGTGCTAGTAGGACCGAAAAACTGTTTTTT.

The chain links TRBV19 to TRBJ1-5; D possibly corresponds to TRBD1 (6 bases). CDR1 is LNHDA, CDR2 SQIVND, per germline (reference sequence). This CDR3 region has 15 residues. Trimming left V 6 bases short and J 4 bases short, with 16 bases between. This CDR3 reads CASRPSGTSNQPQHF. In nucleotides, the CDR3 is TGTGCCAGTAGGCCCTCCGGGACATCTAATCAGCCCCAGCATTTT.

V is TRBV3-1 (or the pseudogene TRBV3-2) and J is TRBJ1-6; 7 bases map to TRBD1. J lost 13 bases, V lost 2 bases, and 11 bases had no gene match. Germline V gene sequence: CDR1 LGHDT, CDR2 YNNKEL (reference sequence). The CDR3 is 15 amino acids. The CDR3 nucleotides are TGTGCCAGCAGCCAATCTCGACAGGGCCAGGGTCCCCTCCACTTT. Translating gives CASSQSRQGQGPLHF.

The rearrangement uses TRBV9 and TRBJ2-2; maybe TRBD1 (5 bases). This CDR3 region has 16 residues. Trimming removed 7 bases from V and 4 bases from J, with 20 bases in between. Looked up from germline, CDR1 is SGDLS and CDR2 is YYNGEE. The CDR3 spells CASGSAGGAVTGELFF. The CDR3 nucleotides read TGTGCCAGCGGAAGCGCCGGTGGGGCCGTCACCGGGGAGCTGTTTTTT.

The rearrangement uses TRBV6-5 and TRBJ1-1; the D gene is possibly TRBD1 (5 bases). Trimming stripped 6 bases from V and 4 bases from J, with 15 bases between. CDR3 size: 14 residues. Germline-derived CDR1 and CDR2 are MNHEY and SVGAGI. The CDR3 sequence: CASSRQGSGTEAFF. The CDR3 DNA is TGTGCCAGCAGCCGCCAGGGTAGCGGCACTGAAGCTTTCTTT.

The chain is built from TRBV12-3 or TRBV12-4 and TRBJ2-7; 8 bases fit TRBD1. Trimming took 5 bases from V and 2 from J; bases not matched to a gene: 2. The CDR3 length is 13 residues. The CDR3 here is CASSPDRAYEQYF. CDR3 DNA: TGTGCCAGCAGTCCGGACAGGGCCTACGAGCAGTACTTC.

The rearrangement uses TRBV7-9 and TRBJ2-2; D is ambiguous. Trimming took 4 bases from V and 1 from J, leaving 7 bases between them. The germline gives CDR1 SEHNR, CDR2 FQNEAQ (reference sequence). The CDR3 has 14 residues. The CDR3 region is CASSSPWNTGELFF. CDR3 coding DNA: TGTGCCAGCAGCTCGCCATGGAACACCGGGGAGCTGTTTTTT.

The gene calls are TRBV5-8 and TRBJ1-2; D is unresolved. From germline, CDR1 is SGHTS and CDR2 YDEGEE. The CDR3 length is 15 residues. V lost 0 bases and J lost 0, with 9 bases in between. The chain's CDR3 is CASSLAAAANYGYTF. The CDR3 region has the DNA TGTGCCAGCAGCTTGGCGGCGGCAGCTAACTATGGCTACACCTTC.

The chain carries TRBV6-5 and TRBJ1-4; D is possibly TRBD1 (5 bases). The CDR3 contains 15 residues. V lost 0 bases and J 8 bases, leaving 13 bases between the germline ends. Germline V lookup: CDR1 MNHEY, CDR2 SVGAGI. CDR3 bases: TGTGCCAGCAGTTACTCACGGCCCCGGGACGAAAAACTGTTTTTT. Amino acid sequence: CASSYSRPRDEKLFF.

This sequence joins TRBV18 and TRBJ1-1; perhaps TRBD1 as D (5 bases). Trimming took 0 bases from V and 3 from J, leaving 11 bases between them. The CDR3 extends over 15 amino acids. Germline loops: CDR1 KGHSH, CDR2 LQKENI. The CDR3 protein is CASSPPGLAYTEAFF. The CDR3 DNA is TGTGCCAGCTCACCACCGGGACTTGCATACACTGAAGCTTTCTTT.

The chain joins TRBV10-2 to TRBJ1-2, with 11 bases fitting TRBD1. This CDR3 spans 16 amino acids. J gave up 5 bases and V 2 bases, and 7 bases lay outside the gene matches. CDR1 and CDR2 from the germline V gene are WSHSY and SAAADI. Here the CDR3 DNA reads TGCGCCAGCAGTGAGACGGGACAGGGGGTGGAGTATGGCTACACCTTC. Amino acid sequence: CASSETGQGVEYGYTF.